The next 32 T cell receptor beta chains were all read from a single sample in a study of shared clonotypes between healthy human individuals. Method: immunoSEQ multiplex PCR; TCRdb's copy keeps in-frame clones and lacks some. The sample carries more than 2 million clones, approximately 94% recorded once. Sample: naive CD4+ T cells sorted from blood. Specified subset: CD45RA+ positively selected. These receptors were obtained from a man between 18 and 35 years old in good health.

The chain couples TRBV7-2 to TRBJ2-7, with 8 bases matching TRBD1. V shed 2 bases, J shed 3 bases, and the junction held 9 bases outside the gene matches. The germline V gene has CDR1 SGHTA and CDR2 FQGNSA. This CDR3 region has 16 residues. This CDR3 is CASSLTIGQGNYEQYF. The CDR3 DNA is TGTGCCAGCAGCTTAACAATTGGACAGGGAAACTACGAGCAGTACTTC.

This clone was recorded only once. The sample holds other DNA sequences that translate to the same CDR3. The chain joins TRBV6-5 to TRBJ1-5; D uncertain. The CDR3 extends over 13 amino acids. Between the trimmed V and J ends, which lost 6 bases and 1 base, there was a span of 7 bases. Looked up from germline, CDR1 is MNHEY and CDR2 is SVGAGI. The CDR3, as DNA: TGTGCCAGCAGCAGAGGGAGCAATCAGCCCCAGCATTTT. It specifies CASSRGSNQPQHF.

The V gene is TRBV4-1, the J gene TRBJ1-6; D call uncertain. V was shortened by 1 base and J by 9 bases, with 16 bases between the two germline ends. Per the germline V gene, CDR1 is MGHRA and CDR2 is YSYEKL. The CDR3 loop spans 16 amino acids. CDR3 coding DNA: TGCGCCAGCAGCCAAGGTTCCGCCCTGCCTAGTTCACCCCTCCACTTT. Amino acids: CASSQGSALPSSPLHF.

The CDR3 region has the DNA TGTGCCAGCAGCGTAGGTGGACAGAGCCGCACAGATACGCAGTATTTT. As protein: CASSVGGQSRTDTQYF. V usage is TRBV9 and J usage is TRBJ2-3; TRBD1 might be the D (6 bases). Germline assignment: CDR1 SGDLS and CDR2 YYNGEE. V was cut by 0 bases and J by 1 base, with 12 bases left in between. CDR3 length: 16 residues.

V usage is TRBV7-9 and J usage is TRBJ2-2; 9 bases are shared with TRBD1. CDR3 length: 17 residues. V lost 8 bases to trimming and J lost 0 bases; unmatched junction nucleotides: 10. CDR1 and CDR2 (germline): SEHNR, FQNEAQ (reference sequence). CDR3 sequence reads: CASLRDRVSTNTGELFF. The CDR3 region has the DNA TGTGCCAGCTTAAGGGACAGGGTGTCGACGAACACCGGGGAGCTGTTTTTT.

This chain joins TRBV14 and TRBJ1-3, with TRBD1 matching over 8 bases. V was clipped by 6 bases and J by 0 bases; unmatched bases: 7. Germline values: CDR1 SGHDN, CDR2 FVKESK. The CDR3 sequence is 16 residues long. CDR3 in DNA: TGTGCCAGCAGACGGACAGGGTCTCGCTCTGGAAACACCATATATTTT. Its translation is CASRRTGSRSGNTIYF.

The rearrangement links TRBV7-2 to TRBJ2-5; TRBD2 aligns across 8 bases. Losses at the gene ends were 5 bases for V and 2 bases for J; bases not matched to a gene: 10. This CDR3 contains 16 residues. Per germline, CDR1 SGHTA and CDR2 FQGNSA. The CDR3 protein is CASSRRPGGGQETQYF. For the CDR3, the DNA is TGTGCCAGCAGCCGCCGACCGGGGGGGGGACAAGAGACCCAGTACTTC.

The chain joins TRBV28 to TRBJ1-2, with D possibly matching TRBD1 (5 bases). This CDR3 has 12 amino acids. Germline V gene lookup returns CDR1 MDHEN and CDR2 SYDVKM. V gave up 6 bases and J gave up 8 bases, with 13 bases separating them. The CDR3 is CASRNWGSGYTF. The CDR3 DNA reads TGTGCCAGCAGAAACTGGGGGAGCGGCTACACCTTC.

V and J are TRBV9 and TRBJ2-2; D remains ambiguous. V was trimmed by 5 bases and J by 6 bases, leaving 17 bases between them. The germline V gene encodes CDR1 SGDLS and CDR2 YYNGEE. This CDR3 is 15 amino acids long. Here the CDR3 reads CASSSVAASSGELFF. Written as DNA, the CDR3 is TGTGCCAGCAGTTCCGTTGCCGCGTCGTCCGGGGAGCTGTTTTTT.

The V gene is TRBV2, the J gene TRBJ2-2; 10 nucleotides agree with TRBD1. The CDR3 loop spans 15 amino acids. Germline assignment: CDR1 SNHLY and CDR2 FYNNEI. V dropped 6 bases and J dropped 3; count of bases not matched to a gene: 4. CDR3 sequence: CASRLDRGDTGELFF. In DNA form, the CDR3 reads TGTGCCAGCAGGTTGGACAGGGGGGACACCGGGGAGCTGTTTTTT.

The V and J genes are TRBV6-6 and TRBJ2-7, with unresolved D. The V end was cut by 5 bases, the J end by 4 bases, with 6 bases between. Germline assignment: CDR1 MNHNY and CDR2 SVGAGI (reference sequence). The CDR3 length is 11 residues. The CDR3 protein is CASSNIYEQYF. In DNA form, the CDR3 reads TGTGCCAGCAGTAATATATACGAGCAGTACTTC.

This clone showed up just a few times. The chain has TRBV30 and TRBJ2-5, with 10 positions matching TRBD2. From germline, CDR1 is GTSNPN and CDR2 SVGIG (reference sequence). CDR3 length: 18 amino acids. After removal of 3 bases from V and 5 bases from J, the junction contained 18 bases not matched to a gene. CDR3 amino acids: CAWSPWLSGRGGRETQYF. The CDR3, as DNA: TGTGCCTGGAGCCCCTGGTTGAGCGGGAGGGGAGGAAGGGAGACCCAGTACTTC. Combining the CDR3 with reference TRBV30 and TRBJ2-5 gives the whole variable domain SQTIHQWPATLVQPVGSPLSLECTVEGTSNPNLYWYRQAAGRGLQLLFYSVGIGQISSEVPQNLSASRPQDRQFILSSKKLLLSDSGFYLCAWSPWLSGRGGRETQYFGPGTRLLVL.

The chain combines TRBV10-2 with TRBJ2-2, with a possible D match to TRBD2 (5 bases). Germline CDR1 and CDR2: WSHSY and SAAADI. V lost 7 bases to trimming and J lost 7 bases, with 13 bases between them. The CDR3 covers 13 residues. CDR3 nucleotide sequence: TGCGCCAGCATATCTTACGAGGGCGGGGAGCTGTTTTTT. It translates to CASISYEGGELFF.

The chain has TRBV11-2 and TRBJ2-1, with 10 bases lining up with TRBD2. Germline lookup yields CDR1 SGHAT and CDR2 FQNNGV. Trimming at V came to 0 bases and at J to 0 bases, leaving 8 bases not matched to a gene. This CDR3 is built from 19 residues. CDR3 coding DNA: TGTGCCAGCAGCTTAGATCTCAGCGGGGGGGCCACCTCCTACAATGAGCAGTTCTTC. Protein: CASSLDLSGGATSYNEQFF.

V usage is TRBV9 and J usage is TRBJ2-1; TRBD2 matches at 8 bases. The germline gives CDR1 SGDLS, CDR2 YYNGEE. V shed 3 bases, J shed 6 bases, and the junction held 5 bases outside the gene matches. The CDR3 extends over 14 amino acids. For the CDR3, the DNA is TGTGCCAGCAGCGACGGGACTAGACCCAATGAGCAGTTCTTC. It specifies CASSDGTRPNEQFF. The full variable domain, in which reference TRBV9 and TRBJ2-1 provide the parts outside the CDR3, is DSGVTQTPKHLITATGQRVTLRCSPRSGDLSVYWYQQSLDQGLQFLIQYYNGEERAKGNILERFSAQQFPDLHSELNLSSLELGDSALYFCASSDGTRPNEQFFGPGTRLTVL.

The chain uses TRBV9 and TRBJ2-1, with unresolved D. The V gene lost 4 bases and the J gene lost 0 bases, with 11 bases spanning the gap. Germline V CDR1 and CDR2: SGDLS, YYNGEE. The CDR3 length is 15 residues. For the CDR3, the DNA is TGTGCCAGCAGCCCTGACGTAAGCTCCTACAATGAGCAGTTCTTC. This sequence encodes CASSPDVSSYNEQFF. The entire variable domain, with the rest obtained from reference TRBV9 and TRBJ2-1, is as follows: DSGVTQTPKHLITATGQRVTLRCSPRSGDLSVYWYQQSLDQGLQFLIQYYNGEERAKGNILERFSAQQFPDLHSELNLSSLELGDSALYFCASSPDVSSYNEQFFGPGTRLTVL.

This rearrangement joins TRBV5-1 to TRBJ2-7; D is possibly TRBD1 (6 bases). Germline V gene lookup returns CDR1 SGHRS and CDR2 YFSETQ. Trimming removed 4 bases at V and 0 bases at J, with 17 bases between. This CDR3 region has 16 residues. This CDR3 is CASSATGQSFSYEQYF. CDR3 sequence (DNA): TGCGCCAGCAGCGCAACGGGACAATCTTTCTCCTACGAGCAGTACTTC. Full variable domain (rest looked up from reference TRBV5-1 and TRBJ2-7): KAGVTQTPRYLIKTRGQQVTLSCSPISGHRSVSWYQQTPGQGLQFLFEYFSETQRNKGNFPGRFSGRQFSNSRSEMNVSTLELGDSALYLCASSATGQSFSYEQYFGPGTRLTVT.

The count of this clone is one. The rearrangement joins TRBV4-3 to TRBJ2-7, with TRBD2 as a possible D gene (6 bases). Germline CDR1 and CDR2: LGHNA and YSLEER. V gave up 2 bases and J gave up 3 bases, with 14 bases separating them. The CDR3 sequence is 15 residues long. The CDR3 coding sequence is TGCGCCAGCAGCCAAAAGGACGGACTAAACTACGAGCAGTACTTC. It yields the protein CASSQKDGLNYEQYF.

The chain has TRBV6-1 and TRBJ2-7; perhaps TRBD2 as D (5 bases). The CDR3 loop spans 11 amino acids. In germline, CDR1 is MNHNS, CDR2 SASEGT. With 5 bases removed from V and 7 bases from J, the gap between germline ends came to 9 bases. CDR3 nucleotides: TGTGCCAGCAGTTTTCCGGGGGAGCAGTACTTC. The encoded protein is CASSFPGEQYF.

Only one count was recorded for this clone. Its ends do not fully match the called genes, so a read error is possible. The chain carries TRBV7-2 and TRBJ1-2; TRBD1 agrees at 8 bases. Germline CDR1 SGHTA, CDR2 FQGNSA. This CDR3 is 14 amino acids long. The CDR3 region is CASSSGQANLPIHF. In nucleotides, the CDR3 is TGTGCCAGCAGCTCGGGACAGGCCAATTTACCAATTCACTTC.

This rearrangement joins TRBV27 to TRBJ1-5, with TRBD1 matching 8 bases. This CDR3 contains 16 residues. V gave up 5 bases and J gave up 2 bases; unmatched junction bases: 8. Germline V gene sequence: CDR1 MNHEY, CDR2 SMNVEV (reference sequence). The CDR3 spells CASSPTRGLGNQPQHF. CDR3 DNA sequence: TGTGCCAGCAGTCCGACCAGGGGGCTAGGCAATCAGCCCCAGCATTTT.

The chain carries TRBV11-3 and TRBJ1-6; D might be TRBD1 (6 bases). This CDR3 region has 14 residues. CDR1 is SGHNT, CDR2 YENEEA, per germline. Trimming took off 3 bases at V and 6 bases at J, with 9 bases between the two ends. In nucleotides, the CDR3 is TGTGCCAGCAGCTTTGGACAGTCTAATTCACCCCTCCACTTT. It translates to CASSFGQSNSPLHF. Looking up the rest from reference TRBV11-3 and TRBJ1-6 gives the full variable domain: EAGVVQSPRYKIIEKKQPVAFWCNPISGHNTLYWYLQNLGQGPELLIRYENEEAVDDSQLPKDRFSAERLKGVDSTLKIQPAELGDSAVYLCASSFGQSNSPLHFGNGTRLTVT.

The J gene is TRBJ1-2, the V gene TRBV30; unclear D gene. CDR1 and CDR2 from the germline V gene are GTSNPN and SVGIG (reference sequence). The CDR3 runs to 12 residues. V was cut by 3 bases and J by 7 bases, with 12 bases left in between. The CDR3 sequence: CAWRPGSRGYTF. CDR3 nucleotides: TGTGCCTGGAGGCCGGGATCACGTGGCTACACCTTC. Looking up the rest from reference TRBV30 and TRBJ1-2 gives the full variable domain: SQTIHQWPATLVQPVGSPLSLECTVEGTSNPNLYWYRQAAGRGLQLLFYSVGIGQISSEVPQNLSASRPQDRQFILSSKKLLLSDSGFYLCAWRPGSRGYTFGSGTRLTVV.

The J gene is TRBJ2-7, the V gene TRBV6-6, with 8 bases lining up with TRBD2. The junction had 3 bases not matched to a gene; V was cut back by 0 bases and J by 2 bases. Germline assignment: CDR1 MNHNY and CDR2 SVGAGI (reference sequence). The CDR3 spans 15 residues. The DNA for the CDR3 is TGTGCCAGCAGTTACTCGAAAGCGGGGGCCTACGAGCAGTACTTC. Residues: CASSYSKAGAYEQYF.

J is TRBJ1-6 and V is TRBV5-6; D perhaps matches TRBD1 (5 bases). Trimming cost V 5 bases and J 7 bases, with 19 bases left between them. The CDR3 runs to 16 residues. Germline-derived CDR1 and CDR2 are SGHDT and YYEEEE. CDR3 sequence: CASSYMGGTLNSPLHF. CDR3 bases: TGTGCCAGCAGTTACATGGGGGGGACGTTGAATTCACCCCTCCACTTT.

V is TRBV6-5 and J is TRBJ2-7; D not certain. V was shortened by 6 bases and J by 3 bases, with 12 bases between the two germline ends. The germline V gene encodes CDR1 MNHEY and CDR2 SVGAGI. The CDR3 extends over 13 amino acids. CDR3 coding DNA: TGTGCCAGCAGCCGAACAGAATTCTACGAGCAGTACTTC. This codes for CASSRTEFYEQYF.

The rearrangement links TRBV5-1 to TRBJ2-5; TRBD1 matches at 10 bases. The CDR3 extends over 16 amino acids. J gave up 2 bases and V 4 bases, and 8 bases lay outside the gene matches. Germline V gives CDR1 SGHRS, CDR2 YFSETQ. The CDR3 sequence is CASSDVGTGAQETQYF. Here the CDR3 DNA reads TGCGCCAGCAGCGACGTTGGGACAGGGGCGCAAGAGACCCAGTACTTC.

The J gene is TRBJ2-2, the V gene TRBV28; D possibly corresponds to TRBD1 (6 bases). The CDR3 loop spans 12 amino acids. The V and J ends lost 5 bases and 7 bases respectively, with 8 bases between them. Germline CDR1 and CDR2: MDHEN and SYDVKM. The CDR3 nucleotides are TGTGCCAGCAGTCGGACAGACGGGGAGCTGTTTTTT. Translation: CASSRTDGELFF.

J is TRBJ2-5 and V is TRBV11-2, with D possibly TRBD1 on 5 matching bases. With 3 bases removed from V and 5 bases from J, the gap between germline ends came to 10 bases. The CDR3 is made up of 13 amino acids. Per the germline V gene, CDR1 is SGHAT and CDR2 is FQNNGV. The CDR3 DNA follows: TGTGCCAGCAGCTTCTCAGGGTCGGAGACCCAGTACTTC. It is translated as CASSFSGSETQYF.

The CDR3 nucleotides are TGTGCCAGCAAATCCTTAGAAGTTGGCGAGCAGTACTTC. As protein: CASKSLEVGEQYF. The rearrangement uses TRBV2 and TRBJ2-7; D is uncertain. This CDR3 region has 13 residues. Trimming left V 7 bases short and J 6 bases short, with 16 bases between. CDR1 and CDR2 from the germline V gene are SNHLY and FYNNEI. The full variable domain, completed using reference TRBV2 and TRBJ2-7, is EPEVTQTPSHQVTQMGQEVILRCVPISNHLYFYWYRQILGQKVEFLVSFYNNEISEKSEIFDDQFSVERPDGSNFTLKIRSTKLEDSAMYFCASKSLEVGEQYFGPGTRLTVT.

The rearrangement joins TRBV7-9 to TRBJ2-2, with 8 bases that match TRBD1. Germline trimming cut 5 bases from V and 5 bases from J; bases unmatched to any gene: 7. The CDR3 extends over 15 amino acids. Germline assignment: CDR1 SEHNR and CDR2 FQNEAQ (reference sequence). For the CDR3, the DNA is TGTGCCAGCAGCAGACAGGGGATGAGTACCGGGGAGCTGTTTTTT. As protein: CASSRQGMSTGELFF.

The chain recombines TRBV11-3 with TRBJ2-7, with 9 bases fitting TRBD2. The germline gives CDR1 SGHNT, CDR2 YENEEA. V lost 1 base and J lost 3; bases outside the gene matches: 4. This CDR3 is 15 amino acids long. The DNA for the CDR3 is TGTGCCAGCAGCTTAGGCGGTAGCGGGGGCTACGAGCAGTACTTC. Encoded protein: CASSLGGSGGYEQYF.